These 11 T cell receptor beta chains came from one sample sequenced in a study of T cell changes during pregnancy in multiple sclerosis. Profiled with immunoSEQ multiplex PCR; TCRdb holds only in-frame clones, not every one. The repertoire consists of 55,000 to 80,000 clones, with roughly 90% occurring once and the leading ten covering over 7.5%. Sequencing was performed on peripheral blood, taken after pregnancy. The receptors stem from a female donor in good health, enrolled as a control in a pregnancy study.

This chain joins TRBV5-6 and TRBJ1-1, with 7 bases lining up with TRBD1. CDR3 size: 14 residues. The germline V gene encodes CDR1 SGHDT and CDR2 YYEEEE. V was clipped by 4 bases and J by 4 bases; unmatched bases: 7. The CDR3 DNA reads as TGTGCCAGCAGCCGGCTACAGGGGTTCACTGAAGCTTTCTTT. This codes for CASSRLQGFTEAFF.

The genes are TRBV29-1 and TRBJ1-2; D may be TRBD1 (6 bases). CDR3 length equals 14 residues. The V and J ends lost 5 bases and 4 bases respectively, with 17 bases between them. Germline-derived CDR1 and CDR2 are SQVTM and ANQGSEA. The CDR3 reads CSVPGTTKSYGYTF. In DNA, the CDR3 is TGCAGCGTTCCCGGGACAACCAAATCCTATGGCTACACCTTC.

CDR3 residues: CASNPTGLSGANVLTF. CDR3 DNA sequence: TGTGCCAGCAACCCGACAGGCCTCTCTGGGGCCAACGTCCTGACTTTC. This chain joins TRBV9 and TRBJ2-6, with D possibly TRBD1 on 6 matching bases. The V end was cut by 6 bases, the J end by 0 bases, with 13 bases between. Germline assignment: CDR1 SGDLS and CDR2 YYNGEE. The CDR3 spans 16 residues.

The chain joins TRBV28 to TRBJ2-7, with D possibly matching TRBD2 (6 bases). The germline V gene encodes CDR1 MDHEN and CDR2 SYDVKM. Trimming cost V 6 bases and J 2 bases, with 17 bases left between them. The CDR3 has 15 amino acids. For the CDR3, the DNA is TGTGCCAGCAGCTCGGGACTCCTGCCCCCCTACGAGCAGTACTTC. It is translated as CASSSGLLPPYEQYF.

J is TRBJ1-2 and V is TRBV7-9, with 11 bases lining up with TRBD1. This CDR3 is 15 amino acids long. CDR1 is SEHNR and CDR2 is FQNEAQ in the germline V gene (reference sequence). V was clipped by 3 bases and J by 8 bases; unmatched bases: 8. The CDR3 sequence: CASSLDRGRMGGYTF. CDR3 bases: TGTGCCAGCAGCTTGGACAGGGGGCGGATGGGGGGCTACACCTTC.

This clone was counted once. This sequence joins TRBV5-1 and TRBJ2-3; D is perhaps TRBD2 (6 bases). The CDR3 has 15 residues. Trimming removed 3 bases at V and 0 bases at J, with 11 bases between. The germline V gene has CDR1 SGHRS and CDR2 YFSETQ. The CDR3 bases are TGCGCCAGCAGCTCAGGACTACTTAGCACAGATACGCAGTATTTT. Translating it yields CASSSGLLSTDTQYF.

The J gene is TRBJ1-1, the V gene TRBV5-1; unclear D gene. CDR1 and CDR2 from the germline V gene are SGHRS and YFSETQ. The length of the CDR3 is 14 residues. V lost 4 bases to trimming and J lost 1 base, with 11 bases between them. The CDR3 DNA is TGCGCCAGCAGCCCCGATCGGGGGAACACTGAAGCTTTCTTT. It codes for CASSPDRGNTEAFF.

This clone was counted at least ten times. The chain recombines TRBV25-1 with TRBJ1-2; 10 bases map to TRBD1. CDR1 and CDR2 (germline): MGHDK, SYGVNS. The CDR3 contains 14 residues. V was clipped by 7 bases and J by 5 bases; unmatched bases: 7. The DNA of the CDR3 is TGTGCCAGCAAGCCGTGGGGACAGGGGTATGGCTACACCTTC. This sequence encodes CASKPWGQGYGYTF.

J is TRBJ1-4 and V is TRBV4-2, with D possibly TRBD1 on 5 matching bases. Germline V gene lookup returns CDR1 LGHNA and CDR2 YNFKEQ. This CDR3 is 16 amino acids long. V was clipped by 0 bases and J by 7 bases, with 15 bases between them. CDR3 sequence reads: CASSQDSGEKGEKLFF. As DNA, the CDR3 is TGTGCCAGCAGCCAAGATTCGGGGGAGAAAGGTGAAAAACTGTTTTTT.

The chain joins TRBV4-1 to TRBJ1-1; tentative D call: TRBD1 (5 bases). V was cut by 4 bases and J by 3 bases, with 18 bases left in between. CDR1 MGHRA and CDR2 YSYEKL come from the germline V gene. The CDR3 covers 16 residues. The CDR3 DNA is TGCGCCAGCAGCCTCGTGGAGACAGTAGGTCACACTGAAGCTTTCTTT. Its protein product is CASSLVETVGHTEAFF.

The rearrangement links TRBV7-9 to TRBJ1-1; D is unresolved. Trimming removed 2 bases from V and 7 bases from J, with 8 bases in between. The CDR3 is 12 amino acids. Germline-derived CDR1 and CDR2 are SEHNR and FQNEAQ (reference sequence). CDR3 DNA: TGTGCCAGCAGCTTATCCGAGGTTGAAGCTTTCTTT. Translated: CASSLSEVEAFF.